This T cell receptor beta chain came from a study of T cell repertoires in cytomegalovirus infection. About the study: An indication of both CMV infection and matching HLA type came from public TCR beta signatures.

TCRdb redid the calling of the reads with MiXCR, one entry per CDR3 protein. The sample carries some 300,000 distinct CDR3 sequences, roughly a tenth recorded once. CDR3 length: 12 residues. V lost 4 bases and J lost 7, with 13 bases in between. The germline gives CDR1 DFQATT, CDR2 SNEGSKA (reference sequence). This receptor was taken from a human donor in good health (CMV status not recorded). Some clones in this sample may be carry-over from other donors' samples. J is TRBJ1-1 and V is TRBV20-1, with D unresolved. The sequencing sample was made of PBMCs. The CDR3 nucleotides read TGCAGTGCTAACCCCGGACTGATTGAAGCTTTCTTT. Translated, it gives CSANPGLIEAFF.